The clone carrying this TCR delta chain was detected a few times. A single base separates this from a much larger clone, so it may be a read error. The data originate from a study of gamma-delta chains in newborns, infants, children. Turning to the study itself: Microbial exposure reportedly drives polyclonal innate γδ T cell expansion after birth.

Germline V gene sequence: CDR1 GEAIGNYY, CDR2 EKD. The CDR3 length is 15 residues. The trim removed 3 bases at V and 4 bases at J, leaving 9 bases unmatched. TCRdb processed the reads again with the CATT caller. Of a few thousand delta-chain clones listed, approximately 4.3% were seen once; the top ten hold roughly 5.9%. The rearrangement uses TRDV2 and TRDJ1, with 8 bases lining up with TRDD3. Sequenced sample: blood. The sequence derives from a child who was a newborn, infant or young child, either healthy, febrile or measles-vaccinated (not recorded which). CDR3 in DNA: TGTGCCTGTGACCCTCTGAGGGATACGCACGATAAACTCATCTTT. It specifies CACDPLRDTHDKLIF.